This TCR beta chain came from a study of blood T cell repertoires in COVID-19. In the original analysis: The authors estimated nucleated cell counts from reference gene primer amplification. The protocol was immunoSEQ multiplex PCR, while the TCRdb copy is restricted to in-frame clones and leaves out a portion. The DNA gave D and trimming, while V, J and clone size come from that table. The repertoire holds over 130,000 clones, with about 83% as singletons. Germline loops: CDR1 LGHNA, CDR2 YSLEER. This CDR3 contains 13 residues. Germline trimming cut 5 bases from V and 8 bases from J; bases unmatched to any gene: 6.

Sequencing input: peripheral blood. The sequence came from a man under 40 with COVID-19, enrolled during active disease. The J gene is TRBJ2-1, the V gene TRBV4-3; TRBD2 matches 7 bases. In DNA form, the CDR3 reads TGCGCCAGCAGCTCCCGACTAGCCGATGAGCAGTTCTTC. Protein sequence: CASSSRLADEQFF.